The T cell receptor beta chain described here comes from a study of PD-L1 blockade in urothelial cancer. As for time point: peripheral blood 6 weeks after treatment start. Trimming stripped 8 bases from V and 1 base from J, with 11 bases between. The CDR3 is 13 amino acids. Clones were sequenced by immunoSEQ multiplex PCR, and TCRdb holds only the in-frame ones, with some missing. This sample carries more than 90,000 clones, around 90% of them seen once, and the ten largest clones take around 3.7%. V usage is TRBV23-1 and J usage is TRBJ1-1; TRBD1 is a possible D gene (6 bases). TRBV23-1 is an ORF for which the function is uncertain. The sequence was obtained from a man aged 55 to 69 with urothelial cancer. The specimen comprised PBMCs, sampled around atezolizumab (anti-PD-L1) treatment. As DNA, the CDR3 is TGCGCCAGCGGAACAGGGCAGAACACTGAAGCTTTCTTT. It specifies CASGTGQNTEAFF.